Presented here are 11 T cell receptor beta chains from one specimen sequenced in a study of T cell responses to AZD1222 COVID-19 vaccine. Clones were read by immunoSEQ multiplex PCR, and TCRdb kept only the in-frame ones, dropping some. The sample has about 69,000 clones, less than 85% seen once. Sequenced material: peripheral blood, taken 28 days after the second AZD1222 dose. The receptors were gathered from an adult who received the AZD1222 COVID-19 vaccine.

The V and J genes are TRBV7-8 and TRBJ1-3; D is undetermined. Per germline, CDR1 SGHVS and CDR2 FQNEAQ. CDR3 length equals 16 residues. The V end was cut by 4 bases, the J end by 0 bases, with 13 bases between. The CDR3 sequence: CASSSGTAFSGNTIYF. CDR3 DNA sequence: TGTGCCAGCAGCTCCGGTACAGCGTTCTCTGGAAACACCATATATTTT. Drawing the rest from reference TRBV7-8 and TRBJ1-3, the complete variable domain is GAGVSQSPRYKVAKRGQDVALRCDPISGHVSLFWYQQALGQGPEFLTYFQNEAQLDKSGLPSDRFFAERPEGSVSTLKIQRTQQEDSAVYLCASSSGTAFSGNTIYFGEGSWLTVV.

This clone occurred a few times. The chain combines TRBV5-1 with TRBJ2-5, with a tentative D call TRBD1 (6 bases). CDR3 length equals 12 residues. Deletions cut 4 bases from V and 5 bases from J, with 9 bases between. Germline-derived CDR1 and CDR2 are SGHRS and YFSETQ. CDR3 residues: CASSLRGETQYF. The CDR3, as DNA: TGCGCCAGCAGCCTGAGGGGGGAGACCCAGTACTTC.

The chain employs TRBV27 and TRBJ2-7; D uncertain. V was trimmed by 0 bases and J by 3 bases, leaving 6 bases between them. Per germline, CDR1 MNHEY and CDR2 SMNVEV (reference sequence). This CDR3 is 13 amino acids long. CDR3 DNA: TGTGCCAGCAGTTTATCGAGAGGCTACGAGCAGTACTTC. This translates into CASSLSRGYEQYF.

The chain recombines TRBV3-1 (or the pseudogene TRBV3-2) with TRBJ2-3; 7 positions match TRBD1. Per the germline V gene, CDR1 is LGHDT and CDR2 is YNNKEL (reference sequence). CDR3 length: 16 residues. Unmatched junction bases numbered 7, after V lost 4 bases and J lost 0 bases. CDR3 protein: CASSPNTGVSTDTQYF. DNA for the CDR3: TGTGCCAGCAGCCCAAATACAGGGGTAAGCACAGATACGCAGTATTTT.

J is TRBJ1-2 and V is TRBV10-3; TRBD1 might be the D (5 bases). Germline-derived CDR1 and CDR2 are ENHRY and SYGVKD. This CDR3 is 14 amino acids long. Trimming took 7 bases from V and 7 from J, leaving 19 bases between them. CDR3 in DNA: TGTGCCATCACTCGGGACCGGACTCAGCTTGGCTACACCTTC. Protein: CAITRDRTQLGYTF.

This clone is a singleton in its sample. The chain links TRBV3-1 (or the pseudogene TRBV3-2) to TRBJ2-2; 8 nucleotides agree with TRBD2. CDR1 is LGHDT, CDR2 YNNKEL, per germline (reference sequence). J lost 6 bases, V lost 1 base, and 7 bases had no gene match. This CDR3 region has 16 residues. The chain's CDR3 is CASSQGRLAKAGELFF. The CDR3, as DNA: TGTGCCAGCAGCCAAGGTCGACTAGCGAAGGCCGGGGAGCTGTTTTTT.

This chain's CDR3 is CASSPFRGPEKLFF. CDR3 in DNA: TGTGCCAGCTCACCATTCAGGGGGCCCGAAAAACTGTTTTTT. J is TRBJ1-4 and V is TRBV18, with 8 bases identical to TRBD1. V shed 2 bases and J 8 bases; nucleotides not matched to a gene: 4. Germline V lookup: CDR1 KGHSH, CDR2 LQKENI. This CDR3 region has 14 residues. Supplemented by reference TRBV18 and TRBJ1-4, the full variable domain reads NAGVMQNPRHLVRRRGQEARLRCSPMKGHSHVYWYRQLPEEGLKFMVYLQKENIIDESGMPKERFSAEFPKEGPSILRIQQVVRGDSAAYFCASSPFRGPEKLFFGSGTQLSVL.

The chain combines TRBV14 with TRBJ1-5; D call uncertain. CDR1 is SGHDN, CDR2 FVKESK, per germline. With 5 bases removed from V and 2 bases from J, the gap between germline ends came to 13 bases. The CDR3 has 15 amino acids. DNA of the CDR3: TGTGCCAGCAGCGCGGGCACGGGTCGCAATCAGCCCCAGCATTTT. It translates to CASSAGTGRNQPQHF.

The rearrangement links TRBV2 to TRBJ1-6; D not resolved. Germline CDR1 reads SNHLY; CDR2 reads FYNNEI. V dropped 8 bases and J dropped 8 bases, with 13 bases sitting between them. The CDR3 loop spans 13 amino acids. In DNA, the CDR3 is TGTGCCAGCGGGGTGGGCCGAGATTCACCCCTCCACTTT. Amino acids: CASGVGRDSPLHF. The whole variable domain, remainder taken from reference TRBV2 and TRBJ1-6, is EPEVTQTPSHQVTQMGQEVILRCVPISNHLYFYWYRQILGQKVEFLVSFYNNEISEKSEIFDDQFSVERPDGSNFTLKIRSTKLEDSAMYFCASGVGRDSPLHFGNGTRLTVT.

The V gene is TRBV5-1, the J gene TRBJ2-1; the D gene is possibly TRBD1 (6 bases). V lost 5 bases to trimming and J lost 5 bases, with 11 bases between them. The CDR3 has 13 residues. Germline V gives CDR1 SGHRS, CDR2 YFSETQ. The DNA of the CDR3 is TGCGCCAGCAGACCTGGGACAAACAATGAGCAGTTCTTC. Translating gives CASRPGTNNEQFF.

In DNA, the CDR3 is TGTGCCATCAGTGAGTCATCGACTAGGGTTCTGGGCAATGAGCAGTTCTTC. Translated: CAISESSTRVLGNEQFF. This sequence joins TRBV10-3 and TRBJ2-1; D is perhaps TRBD2 (6 bases). The germline gives CDR1 ENHRY, CDR2 SYGVKD. Trimming pared 0 bases from V and 6 bases from J, leaving 18 bases between. The CDR3 has 17 residues.